The 16 T cell receptor beta chains listed next were all sequenced from one sample in a study of tumor and adjacent non-tumor tissue in lung cancer. The template was RNA from unsorted bulk tissue. The normal lung tissue was taken more than 3 cm from the tumor edge. A modified ARM-PCR protocol with three rounds of nested PCR amplified TCRbeta. MiXCR was run by TCRdb on the multiplex PCR reads, yielding one entry per CDR3 protein. The sample gives 60,000 to 85,000 distinct CDR3 sequences, over 65% of which show up once; 30% to 50% is in the top ten. Sequenced material: distant non-tumor lung tissue. These receptors were collected from a man aged 65 to 79 with non-small cell lung cancer.

A note on this clonotype: It may be a read error: a sequence one base away is much more abundant. The chain carries TRBV7-3 and TRBJ2-3, with D possibly TRBD1 on 5 matching bases. Germline V gene sequence: CDR1 SGHTA, CDR2 FQGTGA. The CDR3 contains 15 residues. The ends were cut back, 7 bases at V and 4 bases at J, with 18 bases in the middle. The DNA for the CDR3 is TGTGCCAGCAAAAAAACAGGTAGAGGAGCAGATACGCAGTATTTT. The encoded protein is CASKKTGRGADTQYF.

As regards this clonotype: One end of the junction varies from germline; a read error may be responsible. The genes are TRBV6-1 and TRBJ1-1; TRBD1 matches 7 bases. The V gene's germline CDR1 is MNHNS and CDR2 SASEGT. This CDR3 has 13 residues. The CDR3: CASSLDRMTEAFF. The CDR3 coding sequence is TGTGCCAGCAGTTTGGACAGGATGACTGAGGCTTTCTTT.

Concerning this clonotype itself: Since a much larger clone is just one base distant, this may be a read error. The genes are TRBV20-1 and TRBJ2-7, with D unclear. The V gene's germline CDR1 is DFQATT and CDR2 SNEGSKA (reference sequence). This CDR3 contains 10 residues. CDR3 amino acids: CSASSYEQNF. The CDR3 DNA reads as TGCAGTGCTAGTTCCTACGAGCAGAACTTC.

Details on this clonotype: At one of its ends the junction is not consistent with the germline gene, which may arise from a read error. CDR3 sequence reads: CASRPPGAYGHTF. In DNA, the CDR3 is TGTGCCAGTAGGCCCCCAGGGGCCTATGGCCACACCTTC. V and J are TRBV12-3 or TRBV12-4 and TRBJ1-2; D perhaps matches TRBD1 (6 bases). This CDR3 region has 13 residues.

J is TRBJ1-1 and V is TRBV5-1; D may be TRBD1 (5 bases). CDR3 length equals 15 residues. CDR1 and CDR2 from the germline V gene are SGHRS and YFSETQ. Trimming removed 4 bases at V and 5 bases at J, with 18 bases between. CDR3 region: CASSPPGLEGTEAFF. The CDR3 bases are TGCGCCAGCAGCCCCCCGGGACTCGAGGGAACTGAAGCTTTCTTT. Full variable domain (remainder filled in from reference TRBV5-1 and TRBJ1-1): KAGVTQTPRYLIKTRGQQVTLSCSPISGHRSVSWYQQTPGQGLQFLFEYFSETQRNKGNFPGRFSGRQFSNSRSEMNVSTLELGDSALYLCASSPPGLEGTEAFFGQGTRLTVV.

This clonotype has a count of ten or more. The chain joins TRBV6-5 to TRBJ2-7, with TRBD2 identical over 13 bases. Trimming cost V 7 bases and J 1 base; bases outside gene matches: 10. The germline gives CDR1 MNHEY, CDR2 SVGAGI. The CDR3 has 17 amino acids. The CDR3: CASKGSGLAGSSYEQYF. The CDR3 region has the DNA TGTGCCAGCAAGGGTTCGGGACTAGCGGGATCGTCCTACGAGCAGTACTTC.

The CDR3 spells CSVATTGPDTQYF. In DNA, the CDR3 is TGCAGCGTCGCGACCACAGGGCCGGATACGCAGTATTTT. This chain uses TRBV29-1 with TRBJ2-3; the D gene is possibly TRBD1 (6 bases). This CDR3 is 13 amino acids long. Trimming pared 6 bases from V and 6 bases from J, leaving 16 bases between. CDR1 is SQVTM and CDR2 is ANQGSEA in the germline V gene.

Only one count was recorded for this clonotype. The junction does not match germline at one end; this may be a read error. The gene calls are TRBV11-3 and TRBJ2-7; 8 bases are shared with TRBD2. Germline V CDR1 and CDR2: SGHNT, YENEEA. The CDR3 spans 15 residues. The chain's CDR3 is CASNQGTSEISEHYF. In DNA form, the CDR3 reads TGTGCCAGCAACCAAGGGACTAGTGAAATCTCCGAGCATTACTTC.

The chain links TRBV11-2 to TRBJ1-1, with 7 bases identical to TRBD1. V was clipped by 7 bases and J by 0 bases; unmatched bases: 23. Germline CDR1 and CDR2: SGHAT and FQNNGV. The CDR3 has 20 amino acids. This CDR3 is CASNLTGLCLGDLLNTEAFF. The CDR3 DNA reads as TGTGCCAGCAACCTGACAGGGTTGTGCCTTGGGGATTTATTGAACACTGAAGCTTTCTTT.

Concerning this clonotype itself: At one end the junction does not follow the germline gene, possibly because of a read error. The chain has TRBV11-1 and TRBJ2-2; D ambiguous. Germline CDR1 and CDR2: SGHAT and FQDESV (reference sequence). The CDR3 is made up of 14 amino acids. This chain's CDR3 is CPSSLTWNAGELFF. CDR3 DNA sequence: TGTCCCAGCAGCTTGACTTGGAACGCTGGGGAGCTGTTTTTT.

As for this clonotype: The conserved closing phenylalanine or tryptophan is absent in this CDR3, likely reflecting a read error. The chain links TRBV7-9 to TRBJ2-3; D unresolved. The V gene's germline CDR1 is SEHNR and CDR2 FQNEAQ (reference sequence). The CDR3 covers 12 residues. CDR3 amino acids: CSSSSPRDTQYY. CDR3 nucleotides: TGTTCCAGCAGCTCCCCCCGTGATACACAGTATTAT.

Points on this clonotype: As the CDR3 is not closed by the conserved phenylalanine or tryptophan, this likely results from a read error. The V and J genes are TRBV4-2 and TRBJ2-7; tentative D call: TRBD2 (6 bases). Per the germline V gene, CDR1 is LGHNA and CDR2 is YNFKEQ. Trimming removed 6 bases from V and 3 bases from J, with 24 bases in between. CDR3 length: 17 residues. The CDR3, as DNA: TGTGCCAGCAGACCACCTATCGTGGGGGGAGTCGGCTACGAGCAGTACTAC. Translation gives CASRPPIVGGVGYEQYY.

Concerning this clonotype: Given the absence of the conserved phenylalanine or tryptophan at the CDR3 end, a read error is likely. The limits of the CDR3 on the DNA are not certain, so only TCRdb's listed CDR3 is given. This sequence joins TRBV6-1 and TRBJ1-5. Germline V gene lookup returns CDR1 MNHNS and CDR2 SASEGT. Ends included, the CDR3 has 13 residues. The CDR3 here is CASSPEGSKPQNC.

This clonotype appeared a few times. With a much larger clone just one base away, this may be a read error. V usage is TRBV6-6 and J usage is TRBJ1-1; 8 bases are shared with TRBD1. The CDR3 is 17 residues long. The trim removed 5 bases at V and 1 base at J, leaving 12 bases unmatched. Germline lookup yields CDR1 MNHNY and CDR2 SVGAGI (reference sequence). In nucleotides, the CDR3 is TGTGCCAGCAGTAGAGCAGGGGGCAGTGTACGGAACACTGAAGCTTTCTTT. Translating gives CASSRAGGSVRNTEAFF.

The table lists this clonotype with a few counts. The chain recombines TRBV25-1 with TRBJ1-3, with 7 positions matching TRBD1. V shed 2 bases, J shed 0 bases, and the junction held 7 bases outside the gene matches. The CDR3 has 17 amino acids. Germline V gene sequence: CDR1 MGHDK, CDR2 SYGVNS. In DNA form, the CDR3 reads TGTGCCAGCAGTGAAAGGGACAGCTTCTACTCTGGAAACACCATATATTTT. Translated: CASSERDSFYSGNTIYF.

As concerns this clonotype: A much larger clone lies a single base off, so this may be a read error. The chain carries TRBV4-2 and TRBJ2-1, with 14 bases that match TRBD2. The CDR3 spans 15 residues. CDR1 and CDR2 from the germline V gene are LGHNA and YNFKEQ. With V trimmed by 6 bases and J by 8 bases, 6 bases remained unmatched. CDR3 region: CASRGTSGGGDEQFF. CDR3 sequence (DNA): TGTGCCAGCAGGGGGACTAGCGGGGGAGGTGATGAGCAGTTCTTC.